This entry describes one T cell receptor (beta chain). The same CDR3 is also encoded by other DNA sequences in this sample. The repertoire was sequenced with immunoSEQ multiplex PCR; TCRdb's copy has only in-frame clones and lacks some. Here the sample spans more than 250,000 clones, 75% to 90% being singletons. This entry is derived from a study of blood T cell repertoires in COVID-19. Researchers sorted participants into cohorts using their self-reported clinical history. The TCR sequence derives from a man aged 25-45 years who had recovered from COVID-19. The source material was PBMCs or T cells enriched from blood (not recorded which).

The CDR3 DNA reads as TGTGCCAGCAGTTTGGCAGGGAATGAGCAGTTCTTC. This translates into CASSLAGNEQFF. This chain connects TRBV27 to TRBJ2-1; possibly TRBD1 for D (5 bases). CDR1 and CDR2 from the germline V gene are MNHEY and SMNVEV (reference sequence). With 3 bases removed from V and 7 bases from J, the gap between germline ends came to 7 bases. The CDR3 consists of 12 residues.